A single sample gave rise to the 8 T cell receptor beta chains below, sequenced in a study of Ad26.COV2.S vaccination and SARS-CoV-2 variants. Some clones are missing from TCRdb's copy, which holds only in-frame ones; the method was immunoSEQ multiplex PCR. The repertoire has approximately 300,000 clones, around 84% of them found once; the top ten carry under 2%. Treatment of the sample: some 19 received Ad26.COV2.S at low or high dose, single or two shots; five or six received placebo; per-sample allocation not given. Specimens were obtained on day 63 following the first vaccine or placebo injection. The sample in question was peripheral blood, obtained in a trial of Ad26.COV2.S vaccine versus placebo. These receptors were obtained from a person aged 18 to 65 who received the Ad26.COV2.S COVID-19 vaccine or a placebo.

This clone has just one count. The chain carries TRBV24-1 and TRBJ2-2, with D unclear. The germline V gene has CDR1 KGHDR and CDR2 SFDVKD. V lost 5 bases, J lost 1 base, and 4 bases lay in between. This CDR3 has 13 amino acids. CDR3 protein: CATSGVNTGELFF. The CDR3 nucleotides read TGTGCCACCAGTGGTGTGAACACCGGGGAGCTGTTTTTT.

The V call is TRBV5-4, the J call TRBJ1-1; TRBD1 matches at 7 bases. J gave up 0 bases and V 10 bases, and 3 bases lay outside the gene matches. Germline assignment: CDR1 SGHNT and CDR2 YYREEE (reference sequence). The CDR3 spans 12 residues. For the CDR3, the DNA is TGTGCCGAGGGGGCAGTGAACACTGAAGCTTTCTTT. Translated: CAEGAVNTEAFF.

The chain links TRBV5-6 to TRBJ1-2, with D maybe TRBD1 (5 bases). This CDR3 region has 14 residues. Germline CDR1 and CDR2: SGHDT and YYEEEE. Trimming removed 0 bases at V and 4 bases at J, with 10 bases between. The CDR3 nucleotides are TGTGCCAGCAGCTTGGATGGGGGTGGCTATGGCTACACCTTC. It yields the protein CASSLDGGGYGYTF.

The chain is built from TRBV5-1 and TRBJ2-7; 9 nucleotides agree with TRBD1. This CDR3 contains 15 residues. Germline trimming cut 3 bases from V and 6 bases from J; bases unmatched to any gene: 10. Germline CDR1 is SGHRS and CDR2 is YFSETQ. The DNA for the CDR3 is TGCGCCAGCAGCTATTCCTCGGGACAGGGTACCGAGCAGTACTTC. Its translation is CASSYSSGQGTEQYF.

The CDR3 coding sequence is TGTGCCAGCAGCTCGAGAGCTAGCGGGGGGGTCTACGAGCAGTACTTC. Translated, it gives CASSSRASGGVYEQYF. V and J are TRBV9 and TRBJ2-7; 12 bases map to TRBD2. V dropped 4 bases and J dropped 3; count of bases not matched to a gene: 8. This CDR3 comprises 16 residues. The V gene's germline CDR1 is SGDLS and CDR2 YYNGEE.

The CDR3 reads CASSPPGGTEAFF. The DNA for the CDR3 is TGTGCCAGCAGCCCACCAGGGGGCACTGAAGCTTTCTTT. This chain joins TRBV7-8 and TRBJ1-1; 7 nucleotides align to TRBD1. The CDR3 has 13 amino acids. V trimming: 5 bases; J trimming: 4 bases; junction bases outside the gene matches: 4. Per the germline V gene, CDR1 is SGHVS and CDR2 is FQNEAQ.

The rearrangement links TRBV7-9 to TRBJ1-1, with D uncertain. Germline CDR1 SEHNR, CDR2 FQNEAQ (reference sequence). The CDR3 runs to 14 residues. V was trimmed by 6 bases and J by 0 bases, leaving 11 bases between them. Here the CDR3 DNA reads TGTGCCAGCAGTCCAGACTACATGAACACTGAAGCTTTCTTT. This codes for CASSPDYMNTEAFF.

The chain joins TRBV4-3 to TRBJ2-3; 7 positions agree with TRBD2. Trimming removed 2 bases from V and 4 bases from J; junction bases left unmatched: 9. CDR1 is LGHNA, CDR2 YSLEER, per germline. This CDR3 has 16 residues. CDR3 DNA sequence: TGCGCCAGCAGCCAATTCTCCCAGCGGGGATCAGATACGCAGTATTTT. Protein sequence: CASSQFSQRGSDTQYF.